The rows below give T cell receptor beta chains drawn from one sample of a study of patients and donors after allogeneic stem cell transplantation. TCRdb re-analysed the RT-PCR reads in MiXCR, keeping a single row per CDR3 protein. The table has approximately 17,000 distinct CDR3 sequences, 27% seen once. The sequenced sample was blood, either unsorted or a sorted T cell fraction (not recorded which). The origin of the receptors is a human donor who was either an allogeneic HSCT recipient or a stem cell or donor lymphocyte infusion donor (not recorded which). It is not recorded whose cells these are; they may come from a transplant donor. The CDR3 runs from the conserved cysteine through the conserved F or W. The D gene is left open where the match is weak. The size field is filled for only some rows; it gives once, few, many or a size class.

V	D	size	J	CDR3	DNA
TRBV12-3/TRBV12-4	-	-	TRBJ2-1	CASKRDTRQFF	TGTGCCAGCAAACGAGACACTCGGCAGTTCTTC
TRBV28	-	few	TRBJ1-6	CASIRGSYNSPLHF	TGTGCCAGCATCAGAGGCTCCTATAATTCACCCCTCCACTTT
TRBV4-1	TRBD1	-	TRBJ1-5	CASSPRQGGLLGNQPQHF	TGCGCCAGCAGCCCCCGACAGGGGGGGTTATTGGGCAATCAGCCTCAGCATTTT
TRBV2	TRBD1	-	TRBJ2-5	CASRSPGQGQGTQYF	TGTGCCAGCAGATCCCCGGGACAGGGTCAAGGGACCCAGTACTTC
TRBV4-2	-	-	TRBJ2-5	CASSQAPQIAQYF	TGTGCCAGCAGCCAAGCCCCCCAGATTGCCCAGTACTTC
TRBV20-1	-	many	TRBJ1-5	CSARDEPGSSNQPQHF	TGCAGTGCTAGAGATGAGCCTGGGAGTAGCAATCAGCCCCAGCATTTT
TRBV28	-	-	TRBJ1-5	CASTPGGAPQPQHF	TGTGCCAGCACCCCTGGAGGGGCCCCTCAGCCCCAGCATTTT
TRBV4-3	TRBD1	many	TRBJ1-3	CASSWDRVISGNTIYF	TGCGCCAGCAGCTGGGACAGGGTAATCTCTGGAAACACCATATATTTT
TRBV20-1	TRBD1	few	TRBJ1-5	CSARSRGGSNQPQHF	TGCAGTGCCAGGAGCAGGGGGGGTAGCAATCAGCCCCAGCATTTT
TRBV20-1	TRBD1	-	TRBJ1-6	CSAILRIRPGQGSSYNSPLHF	TGCAGTGCTATCCTCCGAATCCGTCCGGGACAGGGGAGCTCCTATAATTCACCCCTCCACTTT
TRBV5-1	-	few	TRBJ1-5	CASSLAGQPQHF	TGCGCCAGCAGCTTGGCGGGTCAGCCCCAGCATTTT
TRBV2	-	-	TRBJ2-7	CASIRDRFYEQYF	TGTGCCAGCATTAGGGACCGCTTCTACGAGCAGTACTTC
TRBV5-1	TRBD1	few	TRBJ1-1	CASSRDRGNAEAFF	TGCGCCAGCAGCCGGGACAGGGGTAATGCTGAAGCTTTCTTT
TRBV4-2	-	few	TRBJ1-4	CASSHRTPNEKLFF	TGTGCCAGCAGCCATCGGACTCCCAATGAAAAACTGTTTTTT
TRBV28	-	once	TRBJ2-1	CASSFRLF	TGTGCCAGCAGTTTTCGGCTTTTC
TRBV13	-	-	TRBJ2-5	CASSLGLRVVQETQYF	TGTGCCAGCAGCTTAGGCCTAAGAGTGGTCCAAGAGACCCAGTACTTC
TRBV12-3/TRBV12-4	-	few	TRBJ1-5	CASSVWSNQPQHF	TGTGCCAGCAGTGTTTGGAGCAATCAGCCCCAGCATTTT
TRBV20-1	TRBD1	-	TRBJ1-2	CSAEDSWDRVNYGYTF	TGCAGTGCTGAAGATAGTTGGGACAGGGTAAACTATGGCTACACCTTC
TRBV6-2/TRBV6-3	-	many	TRBJ2-7	CASRRDSLGEQYF	TGTGCCAGCAGACGCGACAGTCTCGGCGAGCAGTACTTC
TRBV7-3	-	-	TRBJ1-2	CASSLAPTPPGGDGYTF	TGTGCCAGCAGCCTAGCCCCGACTCCGCCCGGGGGAGACGGCTACACCTTC
TRBV30	-	-	TRBJ1-3	CAWSFSSGNTIYF	TGTGCCTGGAGTTTCTCCTCTGGAAACACCATATATTTT
TRBV4-1	TRBD1	medium-sized	TRBJ1-2	CASSRSIPDRVSNYGYTF	TGCGCCAGCAGCCGATCCATCCCCGACAGGGTTTCTAACTATGGCTACACCTTC
TRBV16	-	few	TRBJ1-4	CASSQSALVDSERGKLFF	TGTGCCAGCAGCCAATCCGCCTTGGTGGACAGCGAGAGAGGAAAACTGTTTTTT
TRBV6-6	-	few	TRBJ1-2	CASSFRDRRYTF	TGTGCCAGCAGTTTCCGGGACCGACGCTACACCTTC